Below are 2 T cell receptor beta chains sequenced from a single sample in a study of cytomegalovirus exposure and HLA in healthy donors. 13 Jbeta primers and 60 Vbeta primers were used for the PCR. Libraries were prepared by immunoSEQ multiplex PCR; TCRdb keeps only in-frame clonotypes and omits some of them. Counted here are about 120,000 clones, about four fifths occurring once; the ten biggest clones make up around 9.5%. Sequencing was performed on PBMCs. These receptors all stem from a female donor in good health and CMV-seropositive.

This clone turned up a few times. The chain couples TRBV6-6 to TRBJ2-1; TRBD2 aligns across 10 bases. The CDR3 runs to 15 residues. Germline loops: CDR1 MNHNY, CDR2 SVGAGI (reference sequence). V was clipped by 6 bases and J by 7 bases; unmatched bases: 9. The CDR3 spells CASRELAGAYNEQFF. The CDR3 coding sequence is TGTGCCAGCAGGGAGCTAGCGGGGGCTTATAATGAGCAGTTCTTC.

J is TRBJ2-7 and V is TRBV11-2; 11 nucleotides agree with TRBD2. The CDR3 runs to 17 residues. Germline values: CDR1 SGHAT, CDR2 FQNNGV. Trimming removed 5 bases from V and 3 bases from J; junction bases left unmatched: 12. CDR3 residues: CASSPDRQTSGGYEQYF. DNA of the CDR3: TGTGCCAGCAGCCCCGACCGTCAAACTAGCGGGGGCTACGAGCAGTACTTC.